One sample yielded the 5 T cell receptor beta chains listed below, sequenced in a study of CD8 T cells in ankylosing spondylitis. Using its own MiXCR run on the 5' RACE reads, TCRdb lists one record per CDR3 protein. The data show approximately 100,000 distinct CDR3 sequences, roughly 8% seen once. Sample: blood, either unsorted or a sorted T cell fraction (not recorded which). The receptors here all came from a male donor with ankylosing spondylitis or in good health (not recorded which).

This clonotype was recorded at least ten times. The chain employs TRBV28 and TRBJ2-1; no clear D gene. The CDR3 loop spans 15 amino acids. The germline V and J ends were trimmed by 1 base and 5 bases, with 12 bases remaining between them. Germline assignment: CDR1 MDHEN and CDR2 SYDVKM. The CDR3 spells CASSLYGVRNNEQFF. The CDR3 DNA reads as TGTGCCAGCAGTTTATATGGGGTTCGGAACAATGAGCAGTTCTTC.

There are many counts of this clonotype. This chain connects TRBV9 to TRBJ2-1, with no clear D. With 3 bases removed from V and 9 bases from J, the gap between germline ends came to 13 bases. This CDR3 contains 13 residues. From germline, CDR1 is SGDLS and CDR2 YYNGEE. In nucleotides, the CDR3 is TGTGCCAGCAGCGAGGGAACCTTTAGTGAGCAGTTCTTC. Residues: CASSEGTFSEQFF.

At least ten counts were recorded for this clonotype. The V gene is TRBV7-2, the J gene TRBJ2-7; D ambiguous. The V end lost 3 bases, the J end lost 0 bases, and 6 bases lay between the germline ends. Germline CDR1 and CDR2: SGHTA and FQGNSA. This CDR3 region has 13 residues. The CDR3 bases are TGTGCCAGCAGCTTCCAGAGCTCCTACGAGCAGTACTTC. The encoded protein is CASSFQSSYEQYF. The complete variable domain, with remaining parts taken from reference TRBV7-2 and TRBJ2-7, reads GAGVSQSPSNKVTEKGKDVELRCDPISGHTALYWYRQSLGQGLEFLIYFQGNSAPDKSGLPSDRFSAERTGGSVSTLTIQRTQQEDSAVYLCASSFQSSYEQYFGPGTRLTVT.

Turning to this clonotype: This could be a read error, since a much larger clone is one nucleotide away. The rearrangement links TRBV6-2 or TRBV6-3 to TRBJ1-1, with TRBD1 as a possible D gene (5 bases). CDR3 size: 14 residues. Trimming removed 11 bases at V and 2 bases at J, with 18 bases between. CDR1 is MNHEY, CDR2 SVGEGT, per germline. Here the CDR3 reads CAASRGRVNTEAFF. CDR3 bases: TGTGCCGCCTCCCGGGGCAGGGTAAACACTGAAGCTTTCTTT.

The table lists this clonotype with many counts. The chain uses TRBV5-1 and TRBJ2-1; TRBD2 agrees at 9 bases. Germline values: CDR1 SGHRS, CDR2 YFSETQ. CDR3 size: 16 residues. V dropped 0 bases and J dropped 6; count of bases not matched to a gene: 7. CDR3 amino acids: CASSLGSLAGFNEQFF. In nucleotides, the CDR3 is TGCGCCAGCAGCTTGGGCTCCCTAGCGGGGTTCAATGAGCAGTTCTTC.